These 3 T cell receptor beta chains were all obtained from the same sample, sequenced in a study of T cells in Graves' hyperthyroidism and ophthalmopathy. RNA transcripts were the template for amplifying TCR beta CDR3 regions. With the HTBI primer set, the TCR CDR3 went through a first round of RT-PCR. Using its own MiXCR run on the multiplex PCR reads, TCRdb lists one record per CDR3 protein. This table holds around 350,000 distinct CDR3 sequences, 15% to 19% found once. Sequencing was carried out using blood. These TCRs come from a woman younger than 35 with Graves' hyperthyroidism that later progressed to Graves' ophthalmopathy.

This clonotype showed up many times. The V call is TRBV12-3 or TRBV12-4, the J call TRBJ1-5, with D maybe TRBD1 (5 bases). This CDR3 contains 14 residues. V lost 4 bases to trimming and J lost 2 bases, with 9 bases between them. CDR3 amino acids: CASSYQGGNQPQHF. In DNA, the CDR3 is TGTGCCAGCAGTTATCAGGGAGGCAATCAGCCCCAGCATTTT.

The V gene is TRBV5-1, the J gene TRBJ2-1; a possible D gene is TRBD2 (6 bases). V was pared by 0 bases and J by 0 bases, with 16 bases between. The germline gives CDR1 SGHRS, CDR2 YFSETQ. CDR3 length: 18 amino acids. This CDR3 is CASSLAQWREASYNEQFF. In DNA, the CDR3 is TGCGCCAGCAGCTTGGCCCAATGGCGGGAAGCCTCCTACAATGAGCAGTTCTTC.

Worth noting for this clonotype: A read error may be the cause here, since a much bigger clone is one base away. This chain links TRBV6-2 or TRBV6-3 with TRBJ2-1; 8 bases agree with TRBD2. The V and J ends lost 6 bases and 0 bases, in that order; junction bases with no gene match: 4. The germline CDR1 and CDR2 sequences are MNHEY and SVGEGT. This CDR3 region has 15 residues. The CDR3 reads CASRASGGSYNEQFF. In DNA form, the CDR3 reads TGTGCCAGCAGGGCGAGCGGGGGCTCCTACAATGAGCAGTTCTTC.